The following is a T cell receptor (beta chain) sequence with its context. These data belong to a study of T cell responses to AZD1222 COVID-19 vaccine. Germline V gives CDR1 KGHSH, CDR2 LQKENI. The ends were cut back, 5 bases at V and 1 base at J, with 11 bases in the middle. The CDR3 totals 14 residues. The protocol was immunoSEQ multiplex PCR, while the TCRdb copy is restricted to in-frame clones and leaves out a portion. The table includes 90,000 to 120,000 clones, 70% to 90% detected once. Recipients boosted at about 4 weeks or about 12 weeks are pooled. This sample comprised peripheral blood, obtained 28 days after the second AZD1222 dose. V is TRBV18 and J is TRBJ1-1, with D possibly matching TRBD1 (6 bases). The origin of this receptor is an adult who received the AZD1222 COVID-19 vaccine. CDR3: CASSEQGRNTEAFF. The CDR3 region has the DNA TGTGCCAGCTCAGAACAGGGTAGGAACACTGAAGCTTTCTTT. Together with reference TRBV18 and TRBJ1-1, the CDR3 gives the full variable domain: NAGVMQNPRHLVRRRGQEARLRCSPMKGHSHVYWYRQLPEEGLKFMVYLQKENIIDESGMPKERFSAEFPKEGPSILRIQQVVRGDSAAYFCASSEQGRNTEAFFGQGTRLTVV.